This T cell receptor beta chain was observed in a study of shared clonotypes between healthy human individuals (dated by TCRdb to the early 2020s). Background on the whole study: A couple of women and a few men aged 18 to 49 years were included in the cohort. For each donor, CD4 naive and CD4 memory were each given three plates, CD8 naive was given two plates, and CD8 memory was given one plate. The study deeply sequenced blood TCR repertoires of several healthy adults to estimate repertoire size and the extent of clonotype sharing between individuals. To increase sequencing depth and limit assay-specific biases, different laboratories used diverse techniques to prepare libraries and sequence TCR repertoires. Per donor, leukapheresis produced somewhere between about 0.94 and 10 billion PBMCs. Paper-wide results and their limitations: Even with the large sequencing depth, rarefaction of the sorted-subset datasets indicated that sequencing was incomplete. Clonotypes shared by all four sorted-subset donors showed higher generation probabilities than non-shared clonotypes. Estimated clonotype richness was generally larger for naive than for memory subsets. When several donors were compared, the shared fraction of clonotypes was around 5% for naive CD4, 3.5% to 4% for naive CD8, about 2.5% for memory CD4, and roughly 0.43% for memory CD8. Sampling was restricted to blood, and TCR repertoires in tissue are likely to differ from TCR repertoires in blood. Because the study included only a small number of donors, the genetic and exposure-history diversity represented was limited. Based on pairwise subsampling, the degree of clonotype sharing among donors was expected to be affected by sequencing depth.

TCR CDR3 regions were amplified from genomic DNA by multiplex PCR using the deep immunoSEQ assay. Extracted genomic DNA from each cell subset was spread evenly across all wells of several immunoSEQ 96-well plates, with each plate serving as a replicate. Each replicate PCR for sorted subsets received around 210 ng genomic DNA, equal to roughly 30,000 T cell genomes. Purified libraries were quantified with a Qubit 3.0 fluorometer, sized on a Bioanalyzer 2100, and re-quantified with the KAPA Library Quantification kit. Each immunoSEQ 96-well plate was sequenced on its own single-read 150-cycle Illumina NextSeq 550 flow cell. In the authors' own workflow: The immunoSEQ output contained only junctional sequences without quality scores, so filtering could not match that applied to full-length reads. Sequences were annotated with PyIR, a Python wrapper for IgBLAST v1.9, using IMGT germline references to assign V/J genes and CDR3. Reads were removed for weak V/J assignments (E-value above 1e-6), missing CDR3, stop codons, out-of-frame junctions, or ambiguous translated residues. V3J clonotypes were defined by identical inferred V gene, J gene, and CDR3 amino acid sequence. Percentage overlap between repertoires was calculated by dividing the number of shared unique clonotypes by the size of the smaller repertoire. Three approaches were used to assess repertoire richness: RTK rarefaction, the Chao1 estimator, and Recon v2.1 estimates of unobserved clonotypes. OLGA was used to compute generation probabilities for all TCRbeta clonotypes that the gDNA method yielded from a few donors. TCRdb stores this immuneACCESS table with in-frame sequences only. Part of the clones is absent; in the studies checked, under half of the shortfall reflects unresolved V genes, and no reason is known for the rest. That table supplies the V and J calls and clone size; D and trimming were determined from the DNA. The sample table records some 2.1 million clones; 90% to 95% of these occur just once. The ten largest clones take up approximately 0.13% of the sample.

On this clone: It lacks a known antigen. Base qualities are not provided; no much larger clone lies one nucleotide away.

Cut back by 11 bases and 4 bases, the V and J ends lie 18 bases apart. The germline V gene supplies CDR1 SNHLY and CDR2 FYNNEI. The CDR3 has 14 amino acids, counting the end cysteine and phenylalanine. The entry retains the CDR3 DNA only, 42 bases that are in frame from base 1. Healthy HIV-negative adults with no recently reported acute infections or vaccinations were included as donors. Every donor was a Caucasian adult living in Nashville, Tennessee, USA. Magnetic negative selection was used to enrich CD4+ T cells, after which naive cells were positively selected on CD45RA and the negative fraction became the memory subset. After blood collection by leukapheresis, PBMCs were isolated using Ficoll-Histopaque density gradient centrifugation and then cryopreserved in the vapor phase of liquid nitrogen. Purity and quantity of every magnetically sorted T cell population were checked by analytical flow cytometry. Genomic DNA was isolated from every sorted fraction and measured by UV absorbance on a Nanodrop 2000c.

This receptor was obtained from a man between 18 and 29 years old in good health. The chain is encoded by TRBV2 joined to TRBJ2-1; the D call is tentative, TRBD1 or TRBD2, as each matches 6 bases. Sequencing was performed on naive CD4+ T cells sorted from blood. The cell subset or site tag for this specimen amounts to: CD45RA+ positively selected. The DNA reads TGTGCCTGCTCTAGGGGGGTCAAATACAATGAGCAGTTCTTC. This sequence encodes CACSRGVKYNEQFF.